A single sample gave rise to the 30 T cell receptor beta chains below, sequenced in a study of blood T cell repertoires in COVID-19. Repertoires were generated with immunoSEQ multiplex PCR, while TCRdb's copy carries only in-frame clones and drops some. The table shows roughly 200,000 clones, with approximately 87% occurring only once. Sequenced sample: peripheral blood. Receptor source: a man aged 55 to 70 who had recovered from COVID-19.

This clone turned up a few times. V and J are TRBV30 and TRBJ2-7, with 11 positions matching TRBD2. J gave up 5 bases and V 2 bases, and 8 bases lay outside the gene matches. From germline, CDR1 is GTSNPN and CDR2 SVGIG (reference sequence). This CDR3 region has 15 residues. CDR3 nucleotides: TGTGCCTGGAGTCGGGGCCTAGCGGGAGGAAACGAGCAGTACTTC. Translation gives CAWSRGLAGGNEQYF.

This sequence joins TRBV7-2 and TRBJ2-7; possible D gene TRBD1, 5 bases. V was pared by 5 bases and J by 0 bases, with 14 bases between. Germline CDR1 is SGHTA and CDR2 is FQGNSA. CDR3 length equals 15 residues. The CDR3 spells CASSPSSGASYEQYF. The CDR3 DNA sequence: TGTGCCAGCAGCCCCTCGTCTGGGGCCTCCTACGAGCAGTACTTC.

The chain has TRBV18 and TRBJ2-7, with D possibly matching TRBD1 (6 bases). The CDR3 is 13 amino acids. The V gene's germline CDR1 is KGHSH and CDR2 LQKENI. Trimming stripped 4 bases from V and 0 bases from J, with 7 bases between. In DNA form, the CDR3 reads TGTGCCAGCTCACAGGGGGACTCCTACGAGCAGTACTTC. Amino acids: CASSQGDSYEQYF.

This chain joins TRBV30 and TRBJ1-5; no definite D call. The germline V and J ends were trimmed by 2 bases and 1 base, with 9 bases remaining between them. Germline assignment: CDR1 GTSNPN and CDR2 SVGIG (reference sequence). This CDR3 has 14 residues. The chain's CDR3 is CAWSYGVSNQPQHF. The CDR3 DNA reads TGTGCCTGGAGTTACGGGGTCAGCAATCAGCCCCAGCATTTT.

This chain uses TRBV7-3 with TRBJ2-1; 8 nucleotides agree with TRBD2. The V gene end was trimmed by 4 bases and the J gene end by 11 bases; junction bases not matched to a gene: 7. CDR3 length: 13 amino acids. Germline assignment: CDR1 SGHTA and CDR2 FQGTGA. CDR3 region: CASSSPAGGKQFF. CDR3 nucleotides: TGTGCCAGCAGCTCCCCGGCGGGGGGCAAGCAGTTCTTC.

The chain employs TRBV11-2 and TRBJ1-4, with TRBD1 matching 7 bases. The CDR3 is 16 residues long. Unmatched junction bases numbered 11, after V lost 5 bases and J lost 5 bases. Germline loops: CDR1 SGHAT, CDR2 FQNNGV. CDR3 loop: CASSPTRDRLNEKLFF. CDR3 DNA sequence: TGTGCCAGCAGCCCGACCCGGGACAGATTGAATGAAAAACTGTTTTTT.

The CDR3 reads CASSPRGAGRETQYF. CDR3 DNA sequence: TGTGCCAGCAGCCCGCGGGGGGCGGGGCGGGAGACCCAGTACTTC. The chain couples TRBV5-4 to TRBJ2-5, with 8 bases identical to TRBD2. The ends lost 4 bases at V and 5 bases at J; junction bases unmatched: 10. Germline V gene data show CDR1 as SGHNT and CDR2 as YYREEE (reference sequence). The CDR3 extends over 15 amino acids.

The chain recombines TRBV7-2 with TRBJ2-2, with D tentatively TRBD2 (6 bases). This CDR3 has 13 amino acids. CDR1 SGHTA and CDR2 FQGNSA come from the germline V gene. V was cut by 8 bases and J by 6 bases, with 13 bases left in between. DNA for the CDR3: TGTGCCAGCGCAGGAGGGGTCCCCGGGGAGCTGTTTTTT. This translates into CASAGGVPGELFF.

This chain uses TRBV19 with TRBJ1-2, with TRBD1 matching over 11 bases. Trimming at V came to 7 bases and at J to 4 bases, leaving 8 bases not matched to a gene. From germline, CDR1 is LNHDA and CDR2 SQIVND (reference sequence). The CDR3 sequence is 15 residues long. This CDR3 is CASTRVGTGGYGYTF. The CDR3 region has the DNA TGTGCCAGTACCCGAGTTGGGACAGGGGGCTATGGCTACACCTTC. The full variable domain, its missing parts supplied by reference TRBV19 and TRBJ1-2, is DGGITQSPKYLFRKEGQNVTLSCEQNLNHDAMYWYRQDPGQGLRLIYYSQIVNDFQKGDIAEGYSVSREKKESFPLTVTSAQKNPTAFYLCASTRVGTGGYGYTFGSGTRLTVV.

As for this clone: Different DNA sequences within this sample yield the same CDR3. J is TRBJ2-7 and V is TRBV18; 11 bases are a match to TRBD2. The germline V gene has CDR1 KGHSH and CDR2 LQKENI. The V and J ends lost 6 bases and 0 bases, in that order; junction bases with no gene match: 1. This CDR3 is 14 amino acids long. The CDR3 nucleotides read TGTGCCAGCTCCGGGACTAGCGGCTCCTACGAGCAGTACTTC. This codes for CASSGTSGSYEQYF.

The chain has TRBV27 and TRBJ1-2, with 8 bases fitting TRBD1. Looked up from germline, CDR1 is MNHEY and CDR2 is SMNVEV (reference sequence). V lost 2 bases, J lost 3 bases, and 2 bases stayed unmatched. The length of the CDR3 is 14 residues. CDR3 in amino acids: CASSLGTGDYGYTF. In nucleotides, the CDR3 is TGTGCCAGCAGTTTAGGGACAGGAGACTATGGCTACACCTTC.

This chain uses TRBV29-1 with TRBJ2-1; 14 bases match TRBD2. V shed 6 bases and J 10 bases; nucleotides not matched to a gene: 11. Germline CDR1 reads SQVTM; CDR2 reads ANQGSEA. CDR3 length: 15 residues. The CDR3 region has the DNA TGCAGCGTGAGCCCTGGACTAGCGGGAGGAGAAGAGCAGTTCTTC. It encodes CSVSPGLAGGEEQFF.

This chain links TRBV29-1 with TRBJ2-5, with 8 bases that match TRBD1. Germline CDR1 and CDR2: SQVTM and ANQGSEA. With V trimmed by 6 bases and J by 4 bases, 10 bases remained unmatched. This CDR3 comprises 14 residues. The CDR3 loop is CSVPLTGEGETQYF. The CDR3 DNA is TGCAGCGTGCCTCTGACAGGGGAAGGAGAGACCCAGTACTTC.

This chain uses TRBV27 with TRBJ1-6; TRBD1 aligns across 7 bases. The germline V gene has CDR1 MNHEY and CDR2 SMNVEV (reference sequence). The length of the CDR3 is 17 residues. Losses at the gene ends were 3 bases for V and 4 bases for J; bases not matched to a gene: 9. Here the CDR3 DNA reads TGTGCCAGCAGTTTTGTGAGCAGGGGACAGTATAATTCACCCCTCCACTTT. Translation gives CASSFVSRGQYNSPLHF.

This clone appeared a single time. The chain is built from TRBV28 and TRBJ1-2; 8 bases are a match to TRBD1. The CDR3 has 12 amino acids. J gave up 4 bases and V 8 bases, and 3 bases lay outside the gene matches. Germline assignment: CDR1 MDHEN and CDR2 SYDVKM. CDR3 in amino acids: CASGQGSYGYTF. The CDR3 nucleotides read TGTGCCAGCGGACAGGGTTCCTATGGCTACACCTTC.

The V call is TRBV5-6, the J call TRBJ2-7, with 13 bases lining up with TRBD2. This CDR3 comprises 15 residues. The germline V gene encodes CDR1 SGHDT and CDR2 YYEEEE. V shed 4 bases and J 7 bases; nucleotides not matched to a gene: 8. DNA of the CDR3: TGTGCCAGCAGCGCGGGACTAGCGGGATCGTCGGAGCAGTACTTC. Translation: CASSAGLAGSSEQYF.

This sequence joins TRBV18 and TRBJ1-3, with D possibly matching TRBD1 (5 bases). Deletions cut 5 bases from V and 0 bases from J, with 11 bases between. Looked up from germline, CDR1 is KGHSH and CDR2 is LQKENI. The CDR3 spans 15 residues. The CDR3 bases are TGTGCCAGCTCAGGTGGACAAAGCTCTGGAAACACCATATATTTT. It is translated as CASSGGQSSGNTIYF. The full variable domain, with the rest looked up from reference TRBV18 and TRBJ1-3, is NAGVMQNPRHLVRRRGQEARLRCSPMKGHSHVYWYRQLPEEGLKFMVYLQKENIIDESGMPKERFSAEFPKEGPSILRIQQVVRGDSAAYFCASSGGQSSGNTIYFGEGSWLTVV.

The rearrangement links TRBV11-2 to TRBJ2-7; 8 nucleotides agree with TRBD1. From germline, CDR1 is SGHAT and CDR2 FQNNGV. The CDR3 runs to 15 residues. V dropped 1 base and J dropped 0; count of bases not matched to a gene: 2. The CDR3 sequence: CASSLGTGPSYEQYF. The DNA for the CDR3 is TGTGCCAGCAGCTTAGGGACAGGGCCCTCCTACGAGCAGTACTTC. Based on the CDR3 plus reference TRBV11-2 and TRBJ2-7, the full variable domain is EAGVAQSPRYKIIEKRQSVAFWCNPISGHATLYWYQQILGQGPKLLIQFQNNGVVDDSQLPKDRFSAERLKGVDSTLKIQPAKLEDSAVYLCASSLGTGPSYEQYFGPGTRLTVT.

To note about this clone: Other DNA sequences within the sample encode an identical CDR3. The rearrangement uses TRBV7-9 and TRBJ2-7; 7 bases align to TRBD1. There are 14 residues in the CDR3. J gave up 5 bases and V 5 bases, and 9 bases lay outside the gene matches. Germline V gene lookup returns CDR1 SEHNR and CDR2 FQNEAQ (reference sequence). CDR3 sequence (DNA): TGTGCCAGCAGCCCTCGGACAGGCGTGAACGAGCAGTACTTC. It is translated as CASSPRTGVNEQYF.

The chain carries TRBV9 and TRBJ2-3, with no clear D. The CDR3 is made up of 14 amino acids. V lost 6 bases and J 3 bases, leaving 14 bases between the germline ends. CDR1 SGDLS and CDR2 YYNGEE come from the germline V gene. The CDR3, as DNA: TGTGCCAGCAACCCGCAATTAACTACAGATACGCAGTATTTT. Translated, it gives CASNPQLTTDTQYF. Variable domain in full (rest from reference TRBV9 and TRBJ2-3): DSGVTQTPKHLITATGQRVTLRCSPRSGDLSVYWYQQSLDQGLQFLIQYYNGEERAKGNILERFSAQQFPDLHSELNLSSLELGDSALYFCASNPQLTTDTQYFGPGTRLTVL.

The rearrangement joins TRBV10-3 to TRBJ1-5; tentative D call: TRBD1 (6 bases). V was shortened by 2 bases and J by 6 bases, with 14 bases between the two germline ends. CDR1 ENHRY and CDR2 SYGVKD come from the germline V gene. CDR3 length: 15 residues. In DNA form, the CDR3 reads TGTGCCATCAGTGAGGGGATAGGCAGGGGTCAGCCCCAGCATTTT. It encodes CAISEGIGRGQPQHF.

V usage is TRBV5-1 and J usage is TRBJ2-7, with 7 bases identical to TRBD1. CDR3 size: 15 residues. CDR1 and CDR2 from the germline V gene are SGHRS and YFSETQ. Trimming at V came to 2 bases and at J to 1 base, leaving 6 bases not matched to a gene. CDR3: CASSLTGAMSYEQYF. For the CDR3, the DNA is TGCGCCAGCAGCTTAACAGGGGCCATGTCCTACGAGCAGTACTTC.

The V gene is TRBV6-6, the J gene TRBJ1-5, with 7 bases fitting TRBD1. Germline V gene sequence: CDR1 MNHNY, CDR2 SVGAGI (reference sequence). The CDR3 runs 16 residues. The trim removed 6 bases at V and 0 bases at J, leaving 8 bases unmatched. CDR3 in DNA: TGTGCCAGCAGGGGAGACAGGGCGGTTAGCAATCAGCCCCAGCATTTT. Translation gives CASRGDRAVSNQPQHF.

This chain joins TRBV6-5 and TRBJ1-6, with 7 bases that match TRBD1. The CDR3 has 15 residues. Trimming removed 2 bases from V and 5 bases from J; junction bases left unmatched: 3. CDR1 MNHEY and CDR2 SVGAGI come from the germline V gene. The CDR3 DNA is TGTGCCAGCAGTTACGCGGGACAGAATAATTCACCCCTCCACTTT. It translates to CASSYAGQNNSPLHF.

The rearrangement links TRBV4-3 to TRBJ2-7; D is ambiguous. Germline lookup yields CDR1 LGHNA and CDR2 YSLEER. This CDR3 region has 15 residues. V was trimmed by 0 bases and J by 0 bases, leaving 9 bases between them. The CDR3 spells CASSQDWSHSYEQYF. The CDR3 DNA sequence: TGCGCCAGCAGCCAAGACTGGAGCCACTCCTACGAGCAGTACTTC.

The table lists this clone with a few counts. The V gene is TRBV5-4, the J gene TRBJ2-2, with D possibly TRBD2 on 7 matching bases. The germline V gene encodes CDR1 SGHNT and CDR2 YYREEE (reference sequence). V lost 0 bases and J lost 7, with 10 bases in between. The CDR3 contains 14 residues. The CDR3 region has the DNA TGTGCCAGCAGCTTGGCCGGGGGGCTCGGGGAGCTGTTTTTT. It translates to CASSLAGGLGELFF.

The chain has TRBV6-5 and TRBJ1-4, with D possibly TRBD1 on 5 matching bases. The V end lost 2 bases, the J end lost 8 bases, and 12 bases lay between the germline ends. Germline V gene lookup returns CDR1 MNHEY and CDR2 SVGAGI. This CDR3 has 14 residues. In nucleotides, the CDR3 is TGTGCCAGCAGTTACAAGGGGTCAGGGGAAAAACTGTTTTTT. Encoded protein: CASSYKGSGEKLFF.

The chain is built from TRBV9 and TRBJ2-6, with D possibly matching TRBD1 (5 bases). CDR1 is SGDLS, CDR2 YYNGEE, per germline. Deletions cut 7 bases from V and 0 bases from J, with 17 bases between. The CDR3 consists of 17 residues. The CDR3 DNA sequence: TGTGCCAGCCGCCCAGGACATCGAAACTCTGGGGCCAACGTCCTGACTTTC. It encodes CASRPGHRNSGANVLTF.

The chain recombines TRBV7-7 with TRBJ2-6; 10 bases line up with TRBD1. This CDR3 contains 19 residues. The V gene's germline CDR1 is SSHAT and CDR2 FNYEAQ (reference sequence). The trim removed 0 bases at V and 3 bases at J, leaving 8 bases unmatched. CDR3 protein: CASSLAPGTGVGGANVLTF. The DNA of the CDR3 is TGTGCCAGCAGCTTAGCGCCAGGGACAGGGGTTGGTGGGGCCAACGTCCTGACTTTC.

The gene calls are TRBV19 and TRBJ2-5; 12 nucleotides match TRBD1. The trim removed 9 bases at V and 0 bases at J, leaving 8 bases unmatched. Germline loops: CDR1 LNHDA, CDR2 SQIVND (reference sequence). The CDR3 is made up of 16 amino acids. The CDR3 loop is CASRDRGRGDQETQYF. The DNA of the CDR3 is TGTGCCAGCCGGGACAGGGGGCGCGGGGACCAAGAGACCCAGTACTTC.